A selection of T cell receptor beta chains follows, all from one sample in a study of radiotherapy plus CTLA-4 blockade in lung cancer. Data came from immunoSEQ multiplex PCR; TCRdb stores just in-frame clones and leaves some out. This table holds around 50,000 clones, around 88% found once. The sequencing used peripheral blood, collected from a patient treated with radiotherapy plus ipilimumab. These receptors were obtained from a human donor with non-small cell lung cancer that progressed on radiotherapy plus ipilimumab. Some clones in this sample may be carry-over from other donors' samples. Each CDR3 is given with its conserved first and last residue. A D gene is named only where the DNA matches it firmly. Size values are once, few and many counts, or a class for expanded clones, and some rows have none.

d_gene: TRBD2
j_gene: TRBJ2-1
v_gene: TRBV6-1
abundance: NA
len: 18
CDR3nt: TGTGCCAGCAGTGGGGCATTTGCTAGCGGGAACTCCTACAATGAGCAGTTCTTC
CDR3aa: CASSGAFASGNSYNEQFF

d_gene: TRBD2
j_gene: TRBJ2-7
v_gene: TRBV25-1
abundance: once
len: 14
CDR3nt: TGTGCCAGCAGATCTAGCGGAAGCTCCTACGAGCAGTACTTC
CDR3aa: CASRSSGSSYEQYF

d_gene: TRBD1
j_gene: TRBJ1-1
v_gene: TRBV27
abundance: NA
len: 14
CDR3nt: TGTGCCAGCAGTTTCGGCAGGGGGAGGACTGAAGCTTTCTTT
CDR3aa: CASSFGRGRTEAFF

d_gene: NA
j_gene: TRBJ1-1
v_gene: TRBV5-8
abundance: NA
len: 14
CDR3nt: TGTGCCAGCAGGCGGCGGGGCGGCGATGTGGAAGCTTTCTTT
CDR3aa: CASRRRGGDVEAFF

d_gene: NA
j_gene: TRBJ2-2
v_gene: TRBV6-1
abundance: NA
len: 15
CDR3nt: TGTGCCATCTCAAGGGGGGGCACGAACACCGGGGAGCTGTTTTTT
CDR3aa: CAISRGGTNTGELFF

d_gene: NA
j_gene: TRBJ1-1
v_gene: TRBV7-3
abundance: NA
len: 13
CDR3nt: TGTGCCAGCAGCACCCGACGGGGGACTGAAGCTTTCTTT
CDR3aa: CASSTRRGTEAFF

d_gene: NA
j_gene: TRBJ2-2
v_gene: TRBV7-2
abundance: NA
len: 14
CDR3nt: TGTGCCAGCAGCTTAGGGGGAGTTCACGGGGAGCTGTTTTTT
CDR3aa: CASSLGGVHGELFF

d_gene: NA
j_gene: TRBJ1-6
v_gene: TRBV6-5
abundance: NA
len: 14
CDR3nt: TGTGCCAGCAGTCCCCGGGGGGGGAGGTCACCCCTCCACTTT
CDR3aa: CASSPRGGRSPLHF

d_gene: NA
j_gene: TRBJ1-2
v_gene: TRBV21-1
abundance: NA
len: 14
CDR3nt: TGTGCCAGCAGCAAAGGCACGACAGAGTATGGCTACACCTTC
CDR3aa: CASSKGTTEYGYTF

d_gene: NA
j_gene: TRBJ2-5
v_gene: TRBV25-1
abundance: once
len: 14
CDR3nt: TGTGCCAGCAGTGATAGTCTTTCACAAGAGACCCAGTACTTC
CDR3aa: CASSDSLSQETQYF

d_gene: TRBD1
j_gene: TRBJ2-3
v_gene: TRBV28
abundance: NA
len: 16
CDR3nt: TGTGCCAGTCACGGACCGGGACAGGGTCTGTCAGATACGCAGTATTTT
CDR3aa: CASHGPGQGLSDTQYF

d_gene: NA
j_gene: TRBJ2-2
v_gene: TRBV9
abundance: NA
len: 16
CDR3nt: TGTGCCAGCAGCACACTGGTGGGGGCGGGCACCGGGGAGCTGTTTTTT
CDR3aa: CASSTLVGAGTGELFF

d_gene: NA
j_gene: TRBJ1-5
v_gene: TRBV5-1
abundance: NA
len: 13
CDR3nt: TGCGCCAGCAGCTTGGAGGGGTATCAGCCCCAGCATTTT
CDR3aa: CASSLEGYQPQHF

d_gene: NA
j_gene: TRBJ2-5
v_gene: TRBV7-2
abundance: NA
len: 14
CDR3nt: TGTGCCAGCAGCTTGGGTCCAGACTTAGAGACCCAGTACTTC
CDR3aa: CASSLGPDLETQYF

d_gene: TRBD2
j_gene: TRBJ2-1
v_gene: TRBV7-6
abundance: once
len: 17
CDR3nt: TGTGCCAGCAGCTTTCCAGGACTAGCGGGACTTCCCGATGAGCAGTTCTTC
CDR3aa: CASSFPGLAGLPDEQFF

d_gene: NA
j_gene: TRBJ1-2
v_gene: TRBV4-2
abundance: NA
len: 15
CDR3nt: TGTGCCAGCAGCCAACCGTCCGGGGGAGGCTATGGCTACACCTTC
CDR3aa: CASSQPSGGGYGYTF

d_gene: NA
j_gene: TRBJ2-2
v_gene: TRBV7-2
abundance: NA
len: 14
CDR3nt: TGTGCCAGCAGCCTCCAGGGGCACACCGGGGAGCTGTTTTTT
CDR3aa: CASSLQGHTGELFF

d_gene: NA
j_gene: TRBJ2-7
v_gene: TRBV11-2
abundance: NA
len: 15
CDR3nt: TGTGCCAGCAGCTTAAATACAGGGATCCTCTACGAGCAGTACTTC
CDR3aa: CASSLNTGILYEQYF

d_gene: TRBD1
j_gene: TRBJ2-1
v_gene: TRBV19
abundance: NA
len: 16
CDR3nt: TGTGCCAGTAGTATAGGTCGGGACAGCGCCTACAATGAGCAGTTCTTC
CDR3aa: CASSIGRDSAYNEQFF

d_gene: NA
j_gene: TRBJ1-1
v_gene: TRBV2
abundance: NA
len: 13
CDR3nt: TGTGCCAGCAGTGAAGGGGCGAACACTGAAGCTTTCTTT
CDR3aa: CASSEGANTEAFF

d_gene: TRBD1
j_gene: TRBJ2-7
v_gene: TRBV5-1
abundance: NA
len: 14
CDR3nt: TGCGCCACGTCCCAAGGGGACAGGGAGTACGAGCAGTACTTC
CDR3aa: CATSQGDREYEQYF

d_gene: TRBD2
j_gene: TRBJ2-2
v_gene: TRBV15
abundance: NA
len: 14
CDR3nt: TGTGCCACCGGACGGTCGGGGGGCACCGGGGAGCTGTTTTTT
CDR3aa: CATGRSGGTGELFF

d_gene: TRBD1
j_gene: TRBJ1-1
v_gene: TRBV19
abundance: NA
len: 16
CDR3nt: TGTGCCAGTAGTAAATACAGGGGATTGATGAACACTGAAGCTTTCTTT
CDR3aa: CASSKYRGLMNTEAFF

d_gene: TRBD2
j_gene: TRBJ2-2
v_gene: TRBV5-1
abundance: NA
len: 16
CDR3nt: TGCGCCAGCAACCTAGCGGGAGTGGCGTTGACCGGGGAGCTGTTTTTT
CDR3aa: CASNLAGVALTGELFF

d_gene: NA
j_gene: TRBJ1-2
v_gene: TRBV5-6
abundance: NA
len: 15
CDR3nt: TGTGCCAGCAGCTTGTTTCAGGGTGGGGACTATGGCTACACCTTC
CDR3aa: CASSLFQGGDYGYTF

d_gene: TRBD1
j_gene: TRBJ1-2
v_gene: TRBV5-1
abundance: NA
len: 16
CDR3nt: TGCGCCAGCAGCCTGGCAACACAGGGGCATGGTTATGGCTACACCTTC
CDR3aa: CASSLATQGHGYGYTF

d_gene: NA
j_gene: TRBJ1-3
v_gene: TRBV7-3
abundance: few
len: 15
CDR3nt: TGTGCCAGCAGCCAGGGGCCGTCCTCTGGAAACACCATATATTTT
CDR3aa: CASSQGPSSGNTIYF

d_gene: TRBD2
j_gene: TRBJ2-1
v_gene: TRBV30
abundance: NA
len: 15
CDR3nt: TGTGCCTGGAGTTTAGGGCTAGCGGGAGCGGGTGAGCAGTTCTTC
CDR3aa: CAWSLGLAGAGEQFF

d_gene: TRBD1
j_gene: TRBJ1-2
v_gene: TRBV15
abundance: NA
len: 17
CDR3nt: TGTGCCACCAGCACCCAAGGGGACAGGGCAGGGAACTATGGCTACACCTTC
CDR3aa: CATSTQGDRAGNYGYTF

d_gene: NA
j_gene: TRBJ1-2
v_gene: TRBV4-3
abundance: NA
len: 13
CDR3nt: TGCGCCAGCAGCAGTTCCTCGGGCTATGGCTACACCTTC
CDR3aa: CASSSSSGYGYTF

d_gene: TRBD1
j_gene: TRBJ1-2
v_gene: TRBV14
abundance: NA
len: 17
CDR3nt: TGTGCCAGCAGCCAAAGAACAGCCGGGACAGGGGTGTATGGCTACACCTTC
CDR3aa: CASSQRTAGTGVYGYTF